A single sample is the source of the 26 T cell receptor beta chains below, sequenced in a study of CXCR3-negative and CXCR3-positive naive CD8 T cells. UMI-labeled 5' RACE TRB cDNA libraries were prepared from the cells. No DNA is given; TCRdb re-called the 5' RACE reads and lists each CDR3 protein once. In total, the table holds under 45,000 distinct CDR3 sequences. Sequenced input: memory CD8+ T cells from blood. Receptors originate from a human donor in good health. Some clones in this sample may be carry-over from other donors' samples.

The V and J genes are TRBV12-3 or TRBV12-4 and TRBJ1-5; with no DNA, the TCRdb D assignment of TRBD1 cannot be verified. The length of the CDR3 is 16 residues. The CDR3: CASSLRGQGLNQPQHF.

The CDR3 loop is CASSLRAGDLSEQFF. The chain carries TRBV4-1 and TRBJ2-1; the TCRdb call, TRBD2, lacks DNA for checking. The germline CDR1 and CDR2 sequences are MGHRA and YSYEKL. The CDR3 extends over 15 amino acids.

V gene TRBV12-3 or TRBV12-4 combines with J gene TRBJ2-5; TCRdb selects TRBD2, and the lack of DNA leaves this call unchecked. The CDR3 spans 13 residues. The CDR3 sequence is CASSPGTSGTQYF.

The chain combines TRBV28 with TRBJ2-1; absent DNA, TCRdb's TRBD2 call cannot be checked. Germline CDR1 and CDR2: MDHEN and SYDVKM. The CDR3 extends over 16 amino acids. CDR3 region: CASRGLAPSSYNEQFF. Full variable domain (rest looked up from reference TRBV28 and TRBJ2-1): DVKVTQSSRYLVKRTGEKVFLECVQDMDHENMFWYRQDPGLGLRLIYFSYDVKMKEKGDIPEGYSVSREKKERFSLILESASTNQTSMYLCASRGLAPSSYNEQFFGPGTRLTVL.

The chain recombines TRBV5-1 with TRBJ1-1; TCRdb lists TRBD1, though no DNA is available to test this call. This CDR3 is built from 14 residues. CDR1 SGHRS and CDR2 YFSETQ come from the germline V gene. CDR3 loop: CASSLVGGRSEAFF.

The CDR3 sequence: CASSDPGLTNSPLHF. J is TRBJ1-6 and V is TRBV28. CDR1 is MDHEN and CDR2 is SYDVKM in the germline V gene. This CDR3 has 15 amino acids.

The rearrangement links TRBV9 to TRBJ2-1. The CDR3 has 11 residues. Germline V CDR1 and CDR2: SGDLS, YYNGEE. The CDR3 is CASSIGDEQFF.

J is TRBJ2-1 and V is TRBV28; as DNA is missing, the TRBD2 call by TCRdb cannot be tested. The CDR3 is made up of 15 amino acids. Germline V gene lookup returns CDR1 MDHEN and CDR2 SYDVKM. CDR3 sequence: CASSLIKRLDNEQFF.

CDR3 residues: CASSQTGEGSGANVLTF. The gene calls are TRBV4-3 and TRBJ2-6; the D call from TCRdb, TRBD1, cannot be confirmed without DNA. CDR1 is LGHNA and CDR2 is YSLEER in the germline V gene. The CDR3 totals 17 residues.

The rearrangement joins TRBV20-1 to TRBJ1-1. Germline lookup yields CDR1 DFQATT and CDR2 SNEGSKA (reference sequence). CDR3 length: 13 residues. This CDR3 reads CSARGSSETEAFF.

The chain couples TRBV29-1 to TRBJ1-5. Germline V gives CDR1 SQVTM, CDR2 ANQGSEA. The CDR3 contains 13 residues. The CDR3 here is CSVEEGSNQPQHF.

The chain is built from TRBV5-1 and TRBJ2-1; TCRdb proposes TRBD2, but this gene call is untestable without DNA. In germline, CDR1 is SGHRS, CDR2 YFSETQ. The length of the CDR3 is 11 residues. This chain's CDR3 is CASRGPGEQFF.

The chain employs TRBV7-2 and TRBJ2-7. CDR1 and CDR2 (germline): SGHTA, FQGNSA. CDR3 length: 14 residues. The CDR3 reads CASSLVAGSYEQYF.

This chain links TRBV20-1 with TRBJ2-7; TCRdb designates TRBD2, a call that cannot be tested without DNA. The CDR3 runs 13 residues. CDR1 and CDR2 (germline): DFQATT, SNEGSKA (reference sequence). The CDR3 region is CSARGGEPYEQYF.

J is TRBJ2-1 and V is TRBV7-9. This CDR3 has 15 amino acids. In germline, CDR1 is SEHNR, CDR2 FQNEAQ (reference sequence). CDR3 residues: CASSLVLGSYNEQFF.

The V and J genes are TRBV11-2 and TRBJ2-1. There are 13 residues in the CDR3. Germline V lookup: CDR1 SGHAT, CDR2 FQNNGV. CDR3 sequence: CASRPGSYNEQFF.

The gene calls are TRBV6-6 and TRBJ1-3. CDR3 length equals 12 residues. CDR1 is MNHNY and CDR2 is SVGAGI in the germline V gene (reference sequence). This CDR3 reads CASSPSRNTIYF.

The V gene is TRBV6-6, the J gene TRBJ2-2; TCRdb proposes TRBD2, but this gene call is untestable without DNA. Looked up from germline, CDR1 is MNHNY and CDR2 is SVGAGI (reference sequence). The CDR3 has 14 residues. CDR3: CASGLAMNTGELFF.

This chain links TRBV3-1 with TRBJ2-7; TCRdb returns TRBD2, unconfirmable since there is no DNA. From germline, CDR1 is LGHDT and CDR2 YNNKEL (reference sequence). This CDR3 has 13 residues. The CDR3 region is CASSQDLRDEQYF.

J is TRBJ2-7 and V is TRBV27; the TCRdb D gene call, TRBD2, has no DNA to confirm it. The germline gives CDR1 MNHEY, CDR2 SMNVEV (reference sequence). The CDR3 totals 14 residues. The CDR3 sequence: CASRGGTSSYEQYF.

The J gene is TRBJ2-5, the V gene TRBV6-5. The germline CDR1 and CDR2 sequences are MNHEY and SVGAGI. CDR3 length: 13 amino acids. Here the CDR3 reads CASSYRNQETQYF.

This sequence joins TRBV27 and TRBJ2-3; as DNA is missing, the TRBD1 call by TCRdb cannot be tested. The CDR3 contains 11 residues. Per the germline V gene, CDR1 is MNHEY and CDR2 is SMNVEV (reference sequence). The CDR3 sequence: CASSFGGTQYF.

The V call is TRBV20-1, the J call TRBJ1-1; the TRBD1 assignment by TCRdb is unverifiable without DNA. Germline V gene data show CDR1 as DFQATT and CDR2 as SNEGSKA (reference sequence). This CDR3 has 14 residues. The CDR3 loop reads CSARVSGIVTEAFF.

V is TRBV12-3 or TRBV12-4 and J is TRBJ2-1; the D call of TRBD2 rests on TCRdb alone, since no DNA is present to check it. The CDR3 spans 16 residues. CDR3 loop: CASSLVLAGIEHEQFF.

This rearrangement joins TRBV6-1 to TRBJ2-1; with no DNA, the TCRdb D assignment of TRBD1 cannot be verified. CDR3 length: 16 amino acids. CDR1 is MNHNS, CDR2 SASEGT, per germline. The CDR3 spells CASSEVDRVGYSEQFF.

The chain employs TRBV3-1 and TRBJ2-3. This CDR3 is built from 15 residues. CDR1 and CDR2 (germline): LGHDT, YNNKEL (reference sequence). The CDR3 region is CASSQVTDSTDTQYF.